This TCR beta chain stems from a study of cytomegalovirus exposure and HLA in healthy donors. General study results and limits: The study reported that TCR beta sequences accurately predicted HLA-A and HLA-B alleles in most subjects. Later, an analysis showed that TCR beta chains associated with HLA were more clonally expanded than others that were equally common. Donor immune exposure was known only as CMV serostatus.

PCR involved 60 Vbeta and 13 Jbeta primers. Method: immunoSEQ multiplex PCR; TCRdb's copy keeps in-frame clones and lacks some. The repertoire consists of about 120,000 clones, with over 60% occurring once and the leading ten covering 0.95% to 1.5%. This clone was counted between two and nine times. The antigen is not known. The CDR3 sequence is 15 residues long. V was pared by 10 bases and J by 3 bases, with 13 bases of the junction left unmatched. The V gene's germline CDR1 is LNHDA and CDR2 SQIVND (reference sequence). This sequence was found in a female donor in good health and CMV-seronegative. Sequencing was performed on PBMCs. The genes are TRBV19 and TRBJ2-7; 9 positions agree with TRBD1. Written as DNA, the CDR3 is TGTGCCACCTCCCCCCCCCGGACAGGGGTCTACGAGCAGTACTTC. Protein sequence: CATSPPRTGVYEQYF.